This TCR gamma chain stems from a study of γδ T cells in repeated Plasmodium falciparum infection. Study-level information: Donors had four controlled P. falciparum NF54 infections over approximately 600 days.

At least ten counts were recorded for this clone. The TCRdb record carries a much larger clone's protein, which differs from this DNA's translation at residue 7; a read error is the likely cause, and the protein listed here is the DNA translation. TCRdb re-called clones from the multiplex PCR reads using CATT. The sample comprises 13,000 to 15,000 gamma-chain clones, about 1.5% of which are singletons, and about 29% rests with the top ten. Germline V gives CDR1 GITISATS, CDR2 ISYDGTV (reference sequence). The CDR3 contains 11 residues. The J segment lost 8 bases and the V segment lost 7 bases, leaving 8 bases of the junction unmatched. Bulk repertoires came from Vgamma9/Vdelta2+ or Vdelta2-negative gammadelta T cells flow-sorted from PBMC.

This rearrangement joins TRGV9 to TRGJ1 or TRGJ2. Since TCRdb gives no J gene, matching the DNA to germline was used here to assign it. The sequence was collected from a pool of human donors (malaria-infected and uninfected, not separated). Source material: gamma-delta T cells from blood. The CDR3 region has the DNA TGTGCCTTGTGTATAGGTCATAAGAAACTCTTT. Its protein product is CALCIGHKKLF.